This T cell receptor (beta chain) stems from a study of shared clonotypes between healthy human individuals. Study-level background: For every donor, three CD4 naive, three CD4 memory, two CD8 naive and one CD8 memory plates were used.

The table came from immunoSEQ multiplex PCR; TCRdb's copy has only in-frame clones and leaves some out. The sample includes about 660,000 clones, 74% of them seen just once. The CDR3 runs 16 residues. The germline V and J ends were trimmed by 2 bases and 6 bases, with 18 bases remaining between them. Germline CDR1 reads SGHTA; CDR2 reads FQGTGA. The rearrangement links TRBV7-3 to TRBJ2-3; possible D gene TRBD2, 6 bases. Material for sequencing was memory CD4+ T cells sorted from blood. The subset denotes: CD45RA-negative fraction. This TCR came from a woman in her thirties in good health. CDR3 sequence (DNA): TGTGCCAGCAGCTTAGCGGGACCGGGACCGCGGGATACGCAGTATTTT. Amino acid sequence: CASSLAGPGPRDTQYF.